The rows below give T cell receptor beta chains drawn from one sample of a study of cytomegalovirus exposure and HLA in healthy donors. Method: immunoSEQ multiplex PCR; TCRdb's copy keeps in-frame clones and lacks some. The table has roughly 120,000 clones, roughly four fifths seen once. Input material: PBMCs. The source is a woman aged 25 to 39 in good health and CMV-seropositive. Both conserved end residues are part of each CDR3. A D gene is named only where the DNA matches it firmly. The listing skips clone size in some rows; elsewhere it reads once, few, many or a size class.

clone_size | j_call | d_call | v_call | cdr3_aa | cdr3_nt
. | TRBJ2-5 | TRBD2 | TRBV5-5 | CASSVLAGETQYF | TGTGCCAGCAGCGTCCTAGCGGGGGAGACCCAGTACTTC
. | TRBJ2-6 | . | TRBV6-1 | CASSEKVVRRVQSSGANVLTF | TGTGCCAGCAGTGAAAAGGTCGTCCGGAGGGTCCAAAGCTCTGGGGCCAACGTCCTGACTTTC
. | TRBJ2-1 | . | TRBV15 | CATSRKTGSGSSYNEQFF | TGTGCCACCAGCAGGAAGACAGGATCGGGTAGCTCCTACAATGAGCAGTTCTTC
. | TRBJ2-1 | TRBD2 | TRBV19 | CASTMGLGVVEQFF | TGTGCCAGTACAATGGGACTAGGTGTGGTTGAGCAGTTCTTC
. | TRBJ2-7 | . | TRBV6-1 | CASSADSTSYEQYF | TGTGCCAGCAGTGCGGACAGTACCTCCTACGAGCAGTACTTC
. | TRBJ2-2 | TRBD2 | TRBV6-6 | CASSPLAGANTGELFF | TGTGCCAGCAGTCCACTAGCGGGGGCGAACACCGGGGAGCTGTTTTTT
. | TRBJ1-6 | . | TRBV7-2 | CASSLEGGYNSPLHF | TGTGCCAGCAGCTTAGAAGGAGGGTATAATTCACCCCTCCACTTT
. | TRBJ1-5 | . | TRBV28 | CASSRDTYNSGNQPQHF | TGTGCCAGCAGTCGGGACACCTATAATTCGGGCAATCAGCCCCAGCATTTT
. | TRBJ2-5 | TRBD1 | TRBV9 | CASSGTGGIETQYF | TGTGCCAGCAGCGGGACAGGGGGTATCGAGACCCAGTACTTC
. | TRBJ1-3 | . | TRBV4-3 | CASSQDPQGGNTIYF | TGCGCCAGCAGCCAAGACCCCCAGGGTGGAAACACCATATATTTT
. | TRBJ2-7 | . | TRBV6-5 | CASNQQGWSYEQYF | TGTGCCAGCAATCAACAGGGTTGGAGTTACGAGCAGTACTTC
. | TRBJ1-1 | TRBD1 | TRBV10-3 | CAISGGTGGKITEAFF | TGTGCCATCAGTGGGGGGACAGGGGGCAAGATTACTGAAGCTTTCTTT
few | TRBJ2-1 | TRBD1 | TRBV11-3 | CASSKWTGEEKFF | TGTGCCAGCAGCAAATGGACAGGGGAGGAGAAGTTCTTC
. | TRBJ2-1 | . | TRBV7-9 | CASSSVHEQFF | TGTGCCAGCAGCTCGGTGCATGAGCAGTTCTTC
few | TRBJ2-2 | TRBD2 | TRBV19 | CASSIWTRVYPGELFF | TGTGCCAGTAGCATATGGACTAGGGTTTACCCCGGGGAGCTGTTTTTT
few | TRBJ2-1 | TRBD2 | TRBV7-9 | CASSISGVSRGEQFF | TGTGCCAGCAGCATTAGCGGGGTCTCGAGGGGTGAGCAGTTCTTC
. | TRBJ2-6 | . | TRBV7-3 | CASSLKRGPGFQKTF | TGTGCCAGCAGCTTAAAGCGTGGTCCCGGGTTCCAGAAAACTTTC
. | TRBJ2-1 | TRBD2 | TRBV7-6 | CASSLLAGGRDEQFF | TGTGCCAGCAGCTTACTAGCGGGGGGCAGGGATGAGCAGTTCTTC
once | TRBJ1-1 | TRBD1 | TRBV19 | CASSILVGTGRTEAFF | TGTGCCAGTAGTATTTTAGTTGGGACAGGGAGGACTGAAGCTTTCTTT
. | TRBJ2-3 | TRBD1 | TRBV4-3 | CASSQDQSGGYTDTQYF | TGCGCCAGCAGCCAAGACCAGTCAGGGGGATACACAGATACGCAGTATTTT
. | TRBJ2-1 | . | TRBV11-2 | CASSKNRVSSSYNEQFF | TGTGCCAGCAGCAAAAACAGGGTTTCCAGCTCCTACAATGAGCAGTTCTTC
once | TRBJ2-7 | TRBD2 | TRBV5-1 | CASSIGLAGAGSEQYF | TGCGCCAGCAGCATAGGACTAGCGGGGGCCGGTAGCGAGCAGTACTTC
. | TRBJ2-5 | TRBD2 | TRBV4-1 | CASSPSQLAGGPQETQYF | TGCGCCAGCAGCCCAAGCCAACTAGCGGGGGGGCCCCAAGAGACCCAGTACTTC
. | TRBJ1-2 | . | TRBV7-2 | CASRPQGTHGYTF | TGTGCCAGCAGACCGCAGGGAACCCATGGCTACACCTTC
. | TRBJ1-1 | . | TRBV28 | CASSPGIENTEAFF | TGTGCCAGCAGCCCAGGGATTGAGAACACTGAAGCTTTCTTT
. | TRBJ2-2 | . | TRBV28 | CASSSYTGELFF | TGTGCCAGCAGTTCCTACACCGGGGAGCTGTTTTTT
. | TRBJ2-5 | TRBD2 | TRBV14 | CASSQGRGGIQETQYF | TGTGCCAGCAGCCAAGGGCGGGGGGGCATTCAAGAGACCCAGTACTTC
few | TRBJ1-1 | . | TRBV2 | CASSIDRNTEAFF | TGTGCCAGCAGTATTGACAGGAACACTGAAGCTTTCTTT
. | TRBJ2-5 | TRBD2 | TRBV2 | CASSEWAGGVLTQYF | TGTGCCAGCAGTGAATGGGCGGGGGGGGTCTTGACCCAGTACTTC
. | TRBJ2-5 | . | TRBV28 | CASSLWTKRETQYF | TGTGCCAGCAGTTTATGGACCAAGCGGGAGACCCAGTACTTC
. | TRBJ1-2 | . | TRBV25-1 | CASRTVRGYTF | TGTGCCAGCAGGACCGTGAGGGGCTACACCTTC
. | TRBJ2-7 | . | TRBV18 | CASSPDTHSSYEQYF | TGTGCCAGCTCACCCGACACTCACTCCTCCTACGAGCAGTACTTC
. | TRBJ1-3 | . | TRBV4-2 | CASSQDNDSSGNTIYF | TGTGCCAGCAGCCAAGATAACGACAGCTCTGGAAACACCATATATTTT
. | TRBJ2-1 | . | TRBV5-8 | CASSLAGVSYNEQFF | TGTGCCAGCAGCTTGGCCGGGGTTTCCTACAATGAGCAGTTCTTC
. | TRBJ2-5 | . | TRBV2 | CASSGTGGRETQYF | TGTGCCAGCAGTGGCACAGGAGGGAGGGAGACCCAGTACTTC
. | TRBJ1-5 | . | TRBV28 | CASSFPERSNQPQHF | TGTGCCAGCAGTTTCCCCGAGCGGAGCAATCAGCCCCAGCATTTT
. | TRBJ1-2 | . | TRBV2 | CASIRQEYYGYTF | TGTGCCAGTATAAGACAGGAGTACTATGGCTACACCTTC
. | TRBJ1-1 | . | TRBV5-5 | CASSIRADTEAFF | TGTGCCAGCAGCATTCGAGCGGACACTGAAGCTTTCTTT
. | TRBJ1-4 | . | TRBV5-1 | CASSPRESGEKLFF | TGCGCCAGCAGCCCGAGGGAGTCTGGAGAAAAACTGTTTTTT
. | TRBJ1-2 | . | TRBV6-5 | CASSRSGYGYTF | TGTGCCAGCAGCCGATCCGGCTATGGCTACACCTTC
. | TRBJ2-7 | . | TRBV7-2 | CASSLAGRGSYEQYF | TGTGCCAGCAGCTTAGCGGGCAGGGGCAGCTACGAGCAGTACTTC